This T cell receptor beta chain was retrieved from a study of blood T cell repertoires in COVID-19. For the study at large: There were acute and convalescent COVID-19 samples, and they came from the United States, Italy and Spain.

All enrollees were about 18 to 89 years old and from roughly 22 US areas. Cohort placement rested on clinical history that participants reported themselves. This CDR3 has 14 amino acids. The V gene end was trimmed by 4 bases and the J gene end by 1 base; junction bases not matched to a gene: 4. Germline V gene data show CDR1 as SQVTM and CDR2 as ANQGSEA. This clone was observed a handful of times. Data came from immunoSEQ multiplex PCR; TCRdb stores just in-frame clones and leaves some out. The sample shows over 200,000 clones, about nine tenths of them seen only once. V is TRBV29-1 and J is TRBJ2-3, with 8 bases aligning to TRBD2. This TCR came from a man aged 18 to 35 with acute COVID-19. Sequencing input: PBMCs or T cells enriched from blood (not recorded which). The CDR3, as DNA: TGCAGCGTTGGTAGCGGGAAGCGCACAGATACGCAGTATTTT. Translated, it gives CSVGSGKRTDTQYF.